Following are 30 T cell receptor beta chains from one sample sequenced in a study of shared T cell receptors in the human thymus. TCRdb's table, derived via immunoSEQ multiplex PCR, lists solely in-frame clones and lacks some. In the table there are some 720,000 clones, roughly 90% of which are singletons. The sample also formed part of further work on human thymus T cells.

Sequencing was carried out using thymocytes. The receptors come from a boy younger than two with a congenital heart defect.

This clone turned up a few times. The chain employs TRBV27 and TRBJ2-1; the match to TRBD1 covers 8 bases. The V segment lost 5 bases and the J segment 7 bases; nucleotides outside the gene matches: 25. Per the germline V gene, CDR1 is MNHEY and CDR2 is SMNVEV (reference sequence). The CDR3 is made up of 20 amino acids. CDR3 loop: CASSPWLTGARGFPGNEQFF. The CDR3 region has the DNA TGTGCCAGCAGTCCTTGGCTGACAGGGGCAAGGGGATTCCCTGGTAATGAGCAGTTCTTC.

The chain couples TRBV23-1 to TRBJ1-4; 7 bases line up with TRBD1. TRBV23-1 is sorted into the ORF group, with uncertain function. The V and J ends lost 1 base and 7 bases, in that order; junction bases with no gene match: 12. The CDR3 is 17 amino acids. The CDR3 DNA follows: TGCGCCAGCAGTCAATTCCTCAGGGGAGACAGGGCTGAAAAACTGTTTTTT. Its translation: CASSQFLRGDRAEKLFF.

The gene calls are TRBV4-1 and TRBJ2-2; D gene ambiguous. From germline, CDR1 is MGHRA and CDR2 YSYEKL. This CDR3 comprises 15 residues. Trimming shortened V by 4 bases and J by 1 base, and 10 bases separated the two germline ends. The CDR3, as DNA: TGCGCCAGCAGCCCACCTATGAGGAACACCGGGGAGCTGTTTTTT. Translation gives CASSPPMRNTGELFF.

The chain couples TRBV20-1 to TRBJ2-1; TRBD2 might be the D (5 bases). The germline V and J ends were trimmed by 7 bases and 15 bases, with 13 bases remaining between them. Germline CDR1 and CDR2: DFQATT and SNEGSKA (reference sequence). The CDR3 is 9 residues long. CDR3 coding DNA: TGCAGTGGGCTCCGGGATGCGTTCTTC. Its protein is CSGLRDAFF.

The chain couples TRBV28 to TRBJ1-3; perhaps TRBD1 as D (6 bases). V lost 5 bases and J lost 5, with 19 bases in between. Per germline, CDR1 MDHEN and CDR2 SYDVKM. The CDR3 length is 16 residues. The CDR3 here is CASSHGPGQVRNTIYF. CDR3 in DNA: TGTGCCAGCAGTCATGGACCGGGACAAGTGAGAAACACCATATATTTT.

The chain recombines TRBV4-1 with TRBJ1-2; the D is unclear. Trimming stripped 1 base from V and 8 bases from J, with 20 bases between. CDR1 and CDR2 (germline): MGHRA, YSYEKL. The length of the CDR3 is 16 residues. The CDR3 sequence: CASSQGGEGFLFGYTF. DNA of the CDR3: TGCGCCAGCAGCCAAGGGGGAGAAGGGTTCTTATTCGGCTACACCTTC.

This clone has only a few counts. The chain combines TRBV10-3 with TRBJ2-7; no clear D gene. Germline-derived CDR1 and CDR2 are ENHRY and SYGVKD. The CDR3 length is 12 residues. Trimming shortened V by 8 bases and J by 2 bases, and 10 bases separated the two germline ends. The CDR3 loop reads CAIGPRPYEQYF. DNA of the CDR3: TGTGCCATCGGCCCCAGGCCCTACGAGCAGTACTTC.

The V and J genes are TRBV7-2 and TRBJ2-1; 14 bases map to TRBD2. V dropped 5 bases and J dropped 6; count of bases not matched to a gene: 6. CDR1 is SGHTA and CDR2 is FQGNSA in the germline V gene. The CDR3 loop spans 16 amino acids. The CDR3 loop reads CASSLPGLAGGNEQFF. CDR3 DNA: TGTGCCAGCAGCCTACCCGGACTAGCGGGAGGCAATGAGCAGTTCTTC.

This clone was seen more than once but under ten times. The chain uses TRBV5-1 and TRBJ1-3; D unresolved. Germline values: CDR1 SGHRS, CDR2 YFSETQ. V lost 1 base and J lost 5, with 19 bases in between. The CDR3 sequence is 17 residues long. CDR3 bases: TGCGCCAGCAGCTTGTTTTCCTCGAAGGGCGGGAGAAACACCATATATTTT. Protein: CASSLFSSKGGRNTIYF.

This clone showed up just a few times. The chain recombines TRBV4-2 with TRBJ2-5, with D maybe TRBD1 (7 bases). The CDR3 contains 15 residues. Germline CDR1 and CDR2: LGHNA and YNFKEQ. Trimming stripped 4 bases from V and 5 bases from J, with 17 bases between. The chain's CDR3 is CASSPRGDVRETQYF. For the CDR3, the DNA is TGTGCCAGCAGCCCCAGGGGGGACGTTAGGGAGACCCAGTACTTC.

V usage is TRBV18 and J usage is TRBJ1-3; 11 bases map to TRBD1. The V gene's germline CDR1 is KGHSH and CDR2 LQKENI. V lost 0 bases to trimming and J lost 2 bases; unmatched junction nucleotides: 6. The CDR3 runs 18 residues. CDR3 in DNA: TGTGCCAGCTCACCACCGAGAGGACAGGGGGCGGCTGGAAACACCATATATTTT. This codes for CASSPPRGQGAAGNTIYF.

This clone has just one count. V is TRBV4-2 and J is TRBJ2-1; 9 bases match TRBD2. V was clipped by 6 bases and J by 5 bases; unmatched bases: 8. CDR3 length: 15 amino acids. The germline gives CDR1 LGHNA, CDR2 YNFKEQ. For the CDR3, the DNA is TGTGCCAGCAGTCAGGCTAGCGGGGTCAACAATGAGCAGTTCTTC. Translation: CASSQASGVNNEQFF.

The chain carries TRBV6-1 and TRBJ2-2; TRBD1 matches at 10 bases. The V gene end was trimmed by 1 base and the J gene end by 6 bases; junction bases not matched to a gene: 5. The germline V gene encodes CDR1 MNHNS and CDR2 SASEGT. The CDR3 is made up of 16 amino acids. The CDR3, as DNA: TGTGCCAGCAGTGAAGATAAGGGACAGGGGTCCGGGGAGCTGTTTTTT. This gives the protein CASSEDKGQGSGELFF.

The CDR3 protein is CASSPRLAGVDNEQFF. The CDR3 bases are TGTGCCAGCAGCCCCCGACTAGCGGGAGTAGACAATGAGCAGTTCTTC. The V call is TRBV9, the J call TRBJ2-1, with TRBD2 identical over 12 bases. J was trimmed by 5 bases and V by 4 bases; bases with no gene match: 7. From germline, CDR1 is SGDLS and CDR2 YYNGEE. The CDR3 extends over 16 amino acids.

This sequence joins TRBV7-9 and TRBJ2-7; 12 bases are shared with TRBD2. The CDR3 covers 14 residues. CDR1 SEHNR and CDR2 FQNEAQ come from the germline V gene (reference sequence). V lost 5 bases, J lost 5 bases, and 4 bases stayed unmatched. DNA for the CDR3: TGTGCCAGCAGCGGATGGACTAGCGGGAACGAGCAGTACTTC. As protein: CASSGWTSGNEQYF.

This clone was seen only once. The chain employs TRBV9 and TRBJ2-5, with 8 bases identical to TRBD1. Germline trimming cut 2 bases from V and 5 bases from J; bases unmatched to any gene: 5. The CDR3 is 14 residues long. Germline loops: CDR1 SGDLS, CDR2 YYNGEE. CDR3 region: CASSVWTGSETQYF. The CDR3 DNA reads TGTGCCAGCAGCGTCTGGACAGGGTCGGAGACCCAGTACTTC.

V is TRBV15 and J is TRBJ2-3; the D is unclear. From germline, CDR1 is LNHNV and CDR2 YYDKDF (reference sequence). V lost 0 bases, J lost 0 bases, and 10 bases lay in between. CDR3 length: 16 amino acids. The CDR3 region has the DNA TGTGCCACCAGCAGAGATAAGCCCTATAGCACAGATACGCAGTATTTT. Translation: CATSRDKPYSTDTQYF. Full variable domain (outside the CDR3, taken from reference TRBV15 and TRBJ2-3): DAMVIQNPRYQVTQFGKPVTLSCSQTLNHNVMYWYQQKSSQAPKLLFHYYDKDFNNEADTPDNFQSRRPNTSFCFLDIRSPGLGDTAMYLCATSRDKPYSTDTQYFGPGTRLTVL.

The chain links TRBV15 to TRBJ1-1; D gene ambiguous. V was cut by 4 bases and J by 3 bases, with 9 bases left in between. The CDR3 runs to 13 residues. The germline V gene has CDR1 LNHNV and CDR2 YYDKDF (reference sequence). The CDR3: CATSTQRDTEAFF. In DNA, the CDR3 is TGTGCCACCAGCACCCAGAGGGACACTGAAGCTTTCTTT.

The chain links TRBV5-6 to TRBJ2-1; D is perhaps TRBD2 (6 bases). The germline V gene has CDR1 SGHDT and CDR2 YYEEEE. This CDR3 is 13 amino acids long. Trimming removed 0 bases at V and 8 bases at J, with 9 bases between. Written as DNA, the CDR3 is TGTGCCAGCAGCTTGGGGAGGGCCCATGAGCAGTTCTTC. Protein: CASSLGRAHEQFF.

For the CDR3, the DNA is TGTGCCAGCATCCTCAGGGTGAGGAACACTGAAGCTTTCTTT. This translates into CASILRVRNTEAFF. The chain couples TRBV6-1 to TRBJ1-1, with a weak D call TRBD1 (5 bases). This CDR3 is 14 amino acids long. Trimming removed 7 bases from V and 1 base from J, with 13 bases in between. In germline, CDR1 is MNHNS, CDR2 SASEGT.

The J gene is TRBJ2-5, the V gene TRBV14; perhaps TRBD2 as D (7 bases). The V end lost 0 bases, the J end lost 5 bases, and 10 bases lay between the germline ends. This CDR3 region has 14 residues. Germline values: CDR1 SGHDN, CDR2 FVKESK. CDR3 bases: TGTGCCAGCAGCCAAGACAGGGGAGGGGAGACCCAGTACTTC. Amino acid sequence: CASSQDRGGETQYF.

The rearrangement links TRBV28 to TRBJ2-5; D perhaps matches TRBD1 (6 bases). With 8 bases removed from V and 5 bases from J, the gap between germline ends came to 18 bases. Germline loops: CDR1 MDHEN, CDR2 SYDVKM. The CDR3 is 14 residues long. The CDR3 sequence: CASGSYWGRETQYF. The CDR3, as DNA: TGTGCCAGCGGTTCTTACTGGGGGCGGGAGACCCAGTACTTC.

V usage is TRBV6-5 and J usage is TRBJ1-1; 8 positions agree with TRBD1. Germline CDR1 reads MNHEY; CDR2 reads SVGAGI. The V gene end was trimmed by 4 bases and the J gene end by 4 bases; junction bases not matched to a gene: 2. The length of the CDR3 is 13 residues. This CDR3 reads CASSSGGFTEAFF. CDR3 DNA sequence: TGTGCCAGCAGTTCAGGGGGCTTCACTGAAGCTTTCTTT.

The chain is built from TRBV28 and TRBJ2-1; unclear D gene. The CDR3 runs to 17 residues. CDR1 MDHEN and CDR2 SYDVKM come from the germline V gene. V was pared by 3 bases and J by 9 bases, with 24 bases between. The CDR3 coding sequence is TGTGCCAGCAGTTTGGCGGCCACCATAGTGCCGACTGGTGAGCAGTTCTTC. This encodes CASSLAATIVPTGEQFF.

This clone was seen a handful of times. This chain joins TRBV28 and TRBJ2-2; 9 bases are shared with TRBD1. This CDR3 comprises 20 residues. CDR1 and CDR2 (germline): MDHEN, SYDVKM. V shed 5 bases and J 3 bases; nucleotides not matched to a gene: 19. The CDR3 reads CASSTDSHYRGRSDTGELFF. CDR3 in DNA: TGTGCCAGCAGTACCGACAGCCATTACAGGGGGCGCTCGGACACCGGGGAGCTGTTTTTT.

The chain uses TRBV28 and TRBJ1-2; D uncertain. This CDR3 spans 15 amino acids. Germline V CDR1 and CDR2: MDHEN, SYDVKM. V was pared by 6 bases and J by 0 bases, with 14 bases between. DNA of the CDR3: TGTGCCAGCAGGCCCTGGGGAGGGCCTAACTATGGCTACACCTTC. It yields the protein CASRPWGGPNYGYTF.

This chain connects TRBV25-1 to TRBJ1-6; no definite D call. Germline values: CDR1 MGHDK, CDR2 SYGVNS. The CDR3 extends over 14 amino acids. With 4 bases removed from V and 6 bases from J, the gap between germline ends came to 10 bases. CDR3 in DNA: TGTGCCAGCAGTGCGGCCAGGATTAATTCACCCCTCCACTTT. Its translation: CASSAARINSPLHF.

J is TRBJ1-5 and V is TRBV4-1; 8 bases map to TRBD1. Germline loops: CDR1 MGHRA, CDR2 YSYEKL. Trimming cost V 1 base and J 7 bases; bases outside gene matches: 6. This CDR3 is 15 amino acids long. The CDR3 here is CASSQGGQGKQPQHF. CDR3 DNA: TGCGCCAGCAGCCAAGGCGGACAGGGAAAGCAGCCCCAGCATTTT.

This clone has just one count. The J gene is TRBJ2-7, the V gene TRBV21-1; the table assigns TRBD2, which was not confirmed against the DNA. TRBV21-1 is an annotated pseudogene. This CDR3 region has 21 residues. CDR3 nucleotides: TGTGCCAGCAGCAAAGGGCAGCGGGAGAATCACCCTCCCCGACTACTATGGGAGCAGTACTTC. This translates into CASSKGQRENHPPRLLWEQYF.

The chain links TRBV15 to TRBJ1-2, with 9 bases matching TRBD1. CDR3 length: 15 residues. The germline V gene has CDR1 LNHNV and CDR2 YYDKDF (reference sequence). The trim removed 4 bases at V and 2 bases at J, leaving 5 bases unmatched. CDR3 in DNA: TGTGCCACCAGCATAGGGACAGGGACCAACTATGGCTACACCTTC. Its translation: CATSIGTGTNYGYTF.